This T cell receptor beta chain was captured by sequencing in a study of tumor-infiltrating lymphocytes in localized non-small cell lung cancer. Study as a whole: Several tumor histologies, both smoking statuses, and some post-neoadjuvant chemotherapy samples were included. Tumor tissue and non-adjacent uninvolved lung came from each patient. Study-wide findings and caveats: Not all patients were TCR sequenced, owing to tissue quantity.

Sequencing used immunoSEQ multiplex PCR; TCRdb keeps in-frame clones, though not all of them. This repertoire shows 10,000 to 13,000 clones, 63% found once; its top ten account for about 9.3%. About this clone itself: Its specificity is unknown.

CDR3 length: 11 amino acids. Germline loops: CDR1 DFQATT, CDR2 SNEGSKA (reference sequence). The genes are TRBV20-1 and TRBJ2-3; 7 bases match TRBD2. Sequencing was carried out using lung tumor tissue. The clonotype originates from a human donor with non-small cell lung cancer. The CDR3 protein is CRGGNTDTQYF. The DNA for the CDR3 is TGCAGGGGGGGGAACACAGATACGCAGTATTTT.